The clone carrying this T cell receptor beta chain was counted only a few times. Its cognate antigen is unknown. The sample belongs to a study of T cell repertoires in cytomegalovirus infection. Overall study: CMV epitopes used comprised recently identified HLA-C-restricted ones and well-studied HLA-B-restricted ones. Evidence of both CMV infection and a matching HLA type came from public TCR beta signatures.

Study findings and constraints: In two of eight donors, the top clonotype was HLA-C-restricted CMV-specific.

In TCRdb, the reads were re-called with MiXCR into one record per CDR3 protein. The sample holds about 310,000 distinct CDR3 sequences, around 25% seen once. The CDR3 loop spans 16 amino acids. V shed 8 bases, J shed 2 bases, and the junction held 12 bases outside the gene matches. Germline loops: CDR1 SGHTA, CDR2 FQGNSA. V is TRBV7-2 and J is TRBJ2-1; 7 bases fit TRBD2. The receptor's source is a human donor in good health (CMV status not recorded). Some clones in this sample may be carry-over from other donors' samples. The specimen was cultured PBMCs, collected from culture after CMV antigen stimulation. CDR3 nucleotides: TGTGCCAGCCGATTCGGCGGGAGTGGGGCCTACAATGAGCAGTTCTTC. It specifies CASRFGGSGAYNEQFF.